These 18 T cell receptor beta chains were sequenced from one sample in a study of cytomegalovirus exposure and HLA in healthy donors (dated by TCRdb to about 2017). Library prep was done by the immunoSEQ multiplex PCR assay. For the multiplex PCR, a mixture combining 60 forward primers for TCR Vbeta segments and 13 reverse primers for TCR Jbeta segments was used. Not all clones reach the TCRdb copy of this immuneACCESS table, which keeps in-frame sequences only. Checked studies attribute under half of the gap to unresolved V genes and leave the rest unexplained. In this sample the table shows just over 150,000 clones, over 65% of which occur a single time. Approximately 3.1% of the sample is taken by the ten largest. The specimen was PBMCs. All receptors come from a woman in her thirties or forties in good health and CMV-seronegative.

This chain joins TRBV4-2 and TRBJ2-2; the match to TRBD2 covers 14 bases. V lost 3 bases and J lost 4; bases outside the gene matches: 7. The CDR3 runs to 18 residues. Germline-derived CDR1 and CDR2 are LGHNA and YNFKEQ. As DNA, the CDR3 is TGTGCCAGCAGCCACCAGACTAGCGGGGGGGGCATCACCGGGGAGCTGTTTTTT. As protein: CASSHQTSGGGITGELFF.

J is TRBJ2-5 and V is TRBV6-4; a weak D match, TRBD2 (6 bases). The V gene lost 11 bases and the J gene lost 1 base, with 20 bases spanning the gap. This CDR3 comprises 15 residues. Germline V lookup: CDR1 MRHNA, CDR2 SNTAGT. The CDR3 protein is CAAYTGSGPQETQYF. For the CDR3, the DNA is TGTGCCGCCTACACGGGTAGCGGACCCCAAGAGACCCAGTACTTC.

This sequence joins TRBV5-4 and TRBJ2-2, with TRBD1 matching over 7 bases. CDR3 length equals 16 residues. Germline trimming cut 5 bases from V and 0 bases from J; bases unmatched to any gene: 7. Germline-derived CDR1 and CDR2 are SGHNT and YYREEE (reference sequence). CDR3: CASRTTGTANTGELFF. Here the CDR3 DNA reads TGTGCCAGCAGAACTACCGGGACAGCGAACACCGGGGAGCTGTTTTTT.

The chain couples TRBV28 to TRBJ2-2, with 8 bases identical to TRBD1. The germline V gene has CDR1 MDHEN and CDR2 SYDVKM. J was trimmed by 4 bases and V by 5 bases; bases with no gene match: 12. This CDR3 contains 17 residues. CDR3 coding DNA: TGTGCCAGCAGTGGATACAGGGGGTCTGAGGGCACCGGGGAGCTGTTTTTT. It is translated as CASSGYRGSEGTGELFF. The variable domain in full, with the rest retrieved from reference TRBV28 and TRBJ2-2, is DVKVTQSSRYLVKRTGEKVFLECVQDMDHENMFWYRQDPGLGLRLIYFSYDVKMKEKGDIPEGYSVSREKKERFSLILESASTNQTSMYLCASSGYRGSEGTGELFFGEGSRLTVL.

V gene TRBV4-2 combines with J gene TRBJ1-2; D gene ambiguous. The V gene lost 0 bases and the J gene lost 8 bases, with 16 bases spanning the gap. The CDR3 totals 15 residues. The germline V gene has CDR1 LGHNA and CDR2 YNFKEQ. Here the CDR3 DNA reads TGTGCCAGCAGCCAAGAGAGGACTCCCGGGTCCGGCTACACCTTC. Its translation is CASSQERTPGSGYTF.

This clone was seen once. The chain has TRBV9 and TRBJ2-3; 9 nucleotides agree with TRBD1. There are 16 residues in the CDR3. Germline V CDR1 and CDR2: SGDLS, YYNGEE. J was trimmed by 5 bases and V by 4 bases; bases with no gene match: 11. The chain's CDR3 is CASSTRGDRAGDTQYF. For the CDR3, the DNA is TGTGCCAGCAGCACCCGCGGGGACAGGGCGGGAGATACGCAGTATTTT.

The CDR3 DNA is TGTGCCAGCAGCCCCGCCCGGTTGAACACTGAAGCTTTCTTT. It codes for CASSPARLNTEAFF. The rearrangement joins TRBV14 to TRBJ1-1; D is ambiguous. Germline V gene sequence: CDR1 SGHDN, CDR2 FVKESK. Trimming took 4 bases from V and 0 from J, leaving 9 bases between them. This CDR3 is 14 amino acids long.

J is TRBJ1-2 and V is TRBV10-3, with 9 bases that match TRBD1. CDR1 ENHRY and CDR2 SYGVKD come from the germline V gene. The CDR3 is 15 residues long. V gave up 3 bases and J gave up 8 bases; unmatched junction bases: 10. Here the CDR3 reads CAISDIPPGQGGYTF. CDR3 nucleotides: TGTGCCATCAGTGACATACCTCCGGGACAGGGAGGCTACACCTTC.

This clone appeared once. The V gene is TRBV11-2, the J gene TRBJ2-7, with D perhaps TRBD2 (7 bases). CDR1 and CDR2 from the germline V gene are SGHAT and FQNNGV. CDR3 length: 13 residues. V was cut by 1 base and J by 9 bases, with 13 bases left in between. For the CDR3, the DNA is TGTGCCAGCAGCTTAGGAGGGGGGGCCTGGCAGTACTTC. Its translation: CASSLGGGAWQYF.

In its sample, this clone was seen a few times. The chain joins TRBV7-9 to TRBJ1-6; D might be TRBD1 (6 bases). The CDR3 covers 16 residues. V was clipped by 8 bases and J by 7 bases, with 21 bases between them. Per the germline V gene, CDR1 is SEHNR and CDR2 is FQNEAQ (reference sequence). The DNA of the CDR3 is TGTGCCAGCCGAACCCAAGGGGGAATCGGGAATTCACCCCTCCACTTT. This gives the protein CASRTQGGIGNSPLHF.

The chain uses TRBV5-1 and TRBJ2-5; TRBD1 might be the D (5 bases). Germline CDR1 and CDR2: SGHRS and YFSETQ. Between the trimmed V and J ends, which lost 0 bases and 2 bases, there was a span of 14 bases. The CDR3 length is 16 residues. The CDR3 bases are TGCGCCAGCAGCTTGGGCCCCCTGGCAGGGCAAGAGACCCAGTACTTC. It translates to CASSLGPLAGQETQYF.

The gene calls are TRBV6-5 and TRBJ2-5; 8 nucleotides align to TRBD1. The V and J ends lost 2 bases and 5 bases, in that order; junction bases with no gene match: 10. The germline CDR1 and CDR2 sequences are MNHEY and SVGAGI. The CDR3 sequence is 16 residues long. CDR3 residues: CASSYDYSGGRETQYF. The CDR3 nucleotides read TGTGCCAGCAGTTACGACTACTCAGGGGGCCGGGAGACCCAGTACTTC.

This chain joins TRBV6-5 and TRBJ1-1; 9 bases map to TRBD1. Germline values: CDR1 MNHEY, CDR2 SVGAGI. This CDR3 has 15 residues. The J segment lost 1 base and the V segment lost 6 bases, leaving 6 bases of the junction unmatched. Written as DNA, the CDR3 is TGTGCCAGCAGGAACAGGGGGCTCGGGAACACTGAAGCTTTCTTT. Its protein is CASRNRGLGNTEAFF.

CDR3 sequence: CASSFSPLGNEQFF. The CDR3 DNA reads as TGTGCCAGCAGCTTCTCACCACTAGGCAATGAGCAGTTCTTC. V gene TRBV7-9 combines with J gene TRBJ2-1; weak D call: TRBD2 (5 bases). Trimming took 3 bases from V and 6 from J, leaving 12 bases between them. CDR1 and CDR2 from the germline V gene are SEHNR and FQNEAQ (reference sequence). The CDR3 spans 14 residues.

The rearrangement uses TRBV5-1 and TRBJ2-6; 7 nucleotides agree with TRBD1. The CDR3 sequence is 14 residues long. Germline V gene lookup returns CDR1 SGHRS and CDR2 YFSETQ. V dropped 8 bases and J dropped 1; count of bases not matched to a gene: 3. CDR3 bases: TGCGCCAGTAAGACAGGGTCTGGGGCCAACGTCCTGACTTTC. Amino acids: CASKTGSGANVLTF.

This clone is a singleton in its sample. The V gene is TRBV18, the J gene TRBJ1-4; D gene unclear. Germline-derived CDR1 and CDR2 are KGHSH and LQKENI. Trimming left V 3 bases short and J 4 bases short, with 6 bases between. The CDR3 is 13 residues long. This CDR3 reads CASSPVDNEKLFF. CDR3 DNA: TGTGCCAGCTCACCGGTAGATAATGAAAAACTGTTTTTT.

The V call is TRBV9, the J call TRBJ1-1, with D uncertain. Germline CDR1 SGDLS, CDR2 YYNGEE. V was clipped by 8 bases and J by 7 bases, with 21 bases between them. CDR3 length equals 14 residues. CDR3 protein: CASSLTIERVEAFF. The CDR3 DNA follows: TGTGCCAGTTCGCTTACTATCGAGAGAGTTGAAGCTTTCTTT.

The CDR3 spells CASSQGLTSGGAETQYF. As DNA, the CDR3 is TGTGCCAGCAGCCAAGGGCTGACTAGCGGGGGTGCGGAGACCCAGTACTTC. The chain uses TRBV14 and TRBJ2-5; TRBD2 agrees at 12 bases. Germline CDR1 reads SGHDN; CDR2 reads FVKESK. With V trimmed by 1 base and J by 5 bases, 8 bases remained unmatched. The CDR3 is 17 amino acids.